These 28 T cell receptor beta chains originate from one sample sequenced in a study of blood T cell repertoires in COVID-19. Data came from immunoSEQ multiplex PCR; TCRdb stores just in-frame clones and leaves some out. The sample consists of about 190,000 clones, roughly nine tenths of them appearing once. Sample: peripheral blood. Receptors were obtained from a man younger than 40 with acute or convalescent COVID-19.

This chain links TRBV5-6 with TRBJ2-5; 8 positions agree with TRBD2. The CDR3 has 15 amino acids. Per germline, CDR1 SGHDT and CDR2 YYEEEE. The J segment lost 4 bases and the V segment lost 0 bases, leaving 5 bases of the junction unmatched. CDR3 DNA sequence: TGTGCCAGCAGCTTGGGGGAAGCGGGAGTAGAGACCCAGTACTTC. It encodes CASSLGEAGVETQYF.

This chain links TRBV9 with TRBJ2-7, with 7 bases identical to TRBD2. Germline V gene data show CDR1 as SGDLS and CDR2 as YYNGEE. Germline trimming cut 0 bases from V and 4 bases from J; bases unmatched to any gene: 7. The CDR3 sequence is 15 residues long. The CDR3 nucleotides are TGTGCCAGCAGCGTAGGATCGAGCGGGGATTACGAGCAGTACTTC. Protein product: CASSVGSSGDYEQYF. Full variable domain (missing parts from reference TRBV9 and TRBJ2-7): DSGVTQTPKHLITATGQRVTLRCSPRSGDLSVYWYQQSLDQGLQFLIQYYNGEERAKGNILERFSAQQFPDLHSELNLSSLELGDSALYFCASSVGSSGDYEQYFGPGTRLTVT.

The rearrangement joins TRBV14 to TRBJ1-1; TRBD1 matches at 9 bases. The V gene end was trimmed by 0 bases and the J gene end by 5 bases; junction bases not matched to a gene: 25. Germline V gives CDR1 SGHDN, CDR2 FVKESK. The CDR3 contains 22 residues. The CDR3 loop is CASSQDPSTQIAGTGWETEAFF. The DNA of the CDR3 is TGTGCCAGCAGCCAAGATCCTTCGACACAAATTGCCGGGACAGGGTGGGAAACTGAAGCTTTCTTT.

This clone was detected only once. The chain's CDR3 is CASSRPGQNTEAFF. The CDR3 coding sequence is TGTGCCAGCAGCCGACCGGGACAGAACACTGAAGCTTTCTTT. J is TRBJ1-1 and V is TRBV6-5; perhaps TRBD1 as D (6 bases). The germline gives CDR1 MNHEY, CDR2 SVGAGI. The CDR3 consists of 14 residues. Trimming took 6 bases from V and 1 from J, leaving 12 bases between them.

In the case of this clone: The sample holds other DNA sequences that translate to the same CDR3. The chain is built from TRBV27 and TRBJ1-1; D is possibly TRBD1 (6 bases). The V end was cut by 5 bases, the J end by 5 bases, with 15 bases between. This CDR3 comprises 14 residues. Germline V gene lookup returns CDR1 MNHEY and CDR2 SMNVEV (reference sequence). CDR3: CASSPGGARTEAFF. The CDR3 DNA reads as TGTGCCAGCAGTCCCGGGGGGGCGCGGACTGAAGCTTTCTTT.

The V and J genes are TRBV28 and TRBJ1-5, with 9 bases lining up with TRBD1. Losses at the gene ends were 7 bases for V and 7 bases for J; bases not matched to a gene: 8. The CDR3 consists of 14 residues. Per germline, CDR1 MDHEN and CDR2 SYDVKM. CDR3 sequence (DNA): TGTGCCAGCACCCGCACAGGGGGCGGGCAGCCCCAGCATTTT. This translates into CASTRTGGGQPQHF.

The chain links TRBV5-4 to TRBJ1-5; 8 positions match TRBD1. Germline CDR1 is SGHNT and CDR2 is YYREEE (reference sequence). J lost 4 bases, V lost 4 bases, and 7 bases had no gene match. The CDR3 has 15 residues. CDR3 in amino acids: CASSLGGQVNQPQHF. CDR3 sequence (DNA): TGTGCCAGCAGCCTTGGGGGACAGGTAAATCAGCCCCAGCATTTT.

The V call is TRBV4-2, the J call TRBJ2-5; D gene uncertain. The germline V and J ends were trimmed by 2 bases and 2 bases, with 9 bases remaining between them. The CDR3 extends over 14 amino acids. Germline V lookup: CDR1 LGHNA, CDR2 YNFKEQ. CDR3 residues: CASSQLSPQETQYF. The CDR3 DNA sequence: TGTGCCAGCAGCCAATTGAGTCCACAAGAGACCCAGTACTTC.

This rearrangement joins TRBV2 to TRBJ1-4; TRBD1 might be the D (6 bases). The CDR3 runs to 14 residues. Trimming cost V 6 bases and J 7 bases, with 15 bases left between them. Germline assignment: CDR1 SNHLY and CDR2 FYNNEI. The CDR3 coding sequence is TGTGCCAGCAGCCTACAGGGTATAGGTGAAAAACTGTTTTTT. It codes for CASSLQGIGEKLFF. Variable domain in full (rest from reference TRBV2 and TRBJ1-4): EPEVTQTPSHQVTQMGQEVILRCVPISNHLYFYWYRQILGQKVEFLVSFYNNEISEKSEIFDDQFSVERPDGSNFTLKIRSTKLEDSAMYFCASSLQGIGEKLFFGSGTQLSVL.

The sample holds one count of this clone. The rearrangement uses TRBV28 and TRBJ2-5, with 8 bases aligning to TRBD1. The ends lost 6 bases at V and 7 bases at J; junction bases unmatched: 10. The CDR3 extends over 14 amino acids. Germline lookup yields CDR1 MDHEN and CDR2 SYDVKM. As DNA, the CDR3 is TGTGCCAGCAGGACAGGGGCGGTTATGAGGACCCAGTACTTC. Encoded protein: CASRTGAVMRTQYF.

The CDR3 loop reads CATSDSGTGNGRQYF. As DNA, the CDR3 is TGTGCCACCAGTGACTCCGGGACAGGGAATGGAAGGCAGTACTTC. The V call is TRBV24-1, the J call TRBJ2-7, with 9 bases matching TRBD1. This CDR3 region has 15 residues. Germline trimming cut 4 bases from V and 9 bases from J; bases unmatched to any gene: 12. Germline loops: CDR1 KGHDR, CDR2 SFDVKD.

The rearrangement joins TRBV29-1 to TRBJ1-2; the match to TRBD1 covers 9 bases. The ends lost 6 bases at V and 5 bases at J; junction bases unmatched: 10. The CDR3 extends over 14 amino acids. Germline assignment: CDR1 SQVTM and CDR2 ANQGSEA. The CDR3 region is CSVPSGQGIYGYTF. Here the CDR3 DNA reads TGCAGCGTCCCCTCGGGACAGGGTATTTATGGCTACACCTTC.

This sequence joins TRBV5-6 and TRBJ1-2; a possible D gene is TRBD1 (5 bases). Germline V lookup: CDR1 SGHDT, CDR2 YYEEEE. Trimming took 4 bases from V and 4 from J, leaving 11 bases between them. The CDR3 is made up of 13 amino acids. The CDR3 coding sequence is TGTGCCAGCAGCCTCGACAGATCCTATGGCTACACCTTC. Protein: CASSLDRSYGYTF.

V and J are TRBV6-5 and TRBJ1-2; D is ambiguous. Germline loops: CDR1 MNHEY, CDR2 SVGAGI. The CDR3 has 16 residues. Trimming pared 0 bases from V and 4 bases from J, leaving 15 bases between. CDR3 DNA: TGTGCCAGCAGTTACTCGATCTGGGGAGAGAGCTATGGCTACACCTTC. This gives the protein CASSYSIWGESYGYTF.

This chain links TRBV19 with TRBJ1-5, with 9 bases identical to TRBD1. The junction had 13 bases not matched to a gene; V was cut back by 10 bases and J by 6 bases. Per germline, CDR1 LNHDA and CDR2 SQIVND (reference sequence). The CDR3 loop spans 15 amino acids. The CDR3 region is CATKSQGAKGQPQHF. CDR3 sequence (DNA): TGTGCCACCAAGTCACAGGGGGCGAAAGGTCAGCCCCAGCATTTT.

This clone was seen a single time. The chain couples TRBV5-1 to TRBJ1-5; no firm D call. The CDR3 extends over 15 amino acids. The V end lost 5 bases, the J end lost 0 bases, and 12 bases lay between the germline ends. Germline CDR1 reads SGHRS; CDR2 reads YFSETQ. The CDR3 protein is CASRVTHTSNQPQHF. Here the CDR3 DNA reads TGCGCCAGCAGGGTAACACATACTAGCAATCAGCCCCAGCATTTT.

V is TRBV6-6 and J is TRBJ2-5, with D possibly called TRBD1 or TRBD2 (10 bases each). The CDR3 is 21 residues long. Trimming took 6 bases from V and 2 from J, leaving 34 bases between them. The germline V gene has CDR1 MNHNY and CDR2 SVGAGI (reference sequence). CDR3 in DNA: TGTGCCAGCAGCCTCCGGGACAGGGGAAAAGAATATAGCGGGAGGCAAGAGACCCAGTACTTC. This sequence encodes CASSLRDRGKEYSGRQETQYF.

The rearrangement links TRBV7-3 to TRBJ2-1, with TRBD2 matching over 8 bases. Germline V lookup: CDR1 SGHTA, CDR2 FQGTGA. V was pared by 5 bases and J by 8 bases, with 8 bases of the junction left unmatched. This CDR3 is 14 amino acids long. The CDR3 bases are TGTGCCAGCAGCCAGAGACTAGCGTTCGATGAGCAGTTCTTC. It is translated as CASSQRLAFDEQFF.

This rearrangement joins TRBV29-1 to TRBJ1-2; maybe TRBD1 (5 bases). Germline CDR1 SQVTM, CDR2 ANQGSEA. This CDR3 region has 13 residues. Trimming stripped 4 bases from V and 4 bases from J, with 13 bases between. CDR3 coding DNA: TGCAGCGTTGTTCGGCAGGGCACCTATGGCTACACCTTC. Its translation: CSVVRQGTYGYTF.

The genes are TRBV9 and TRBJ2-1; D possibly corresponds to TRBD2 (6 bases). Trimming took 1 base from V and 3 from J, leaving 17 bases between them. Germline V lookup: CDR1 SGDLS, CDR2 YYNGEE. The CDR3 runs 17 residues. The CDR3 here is CASSVTTSDYYYNEQFF. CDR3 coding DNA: TGTGCCAGCAGCGTAACGACCTCGGACTACTACTACAATGAGCAGTTCTTC.

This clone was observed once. CDR3 loop: CASSMEQGAGNQPQHF. CDR3 coding DNA: TGTGCCAGTAGTATGGAACAGGGGGCAGGGAATCAGCCCCAGCATTTT. The J gene is TRBJ1-5, the V gene TRBV19; 9 bases match TRBD1. Per the germline V gene, CDR1 is LNHDA and CDR2 is SQIVND (reference sequence). The CDR3 runs 16 residues. The J segment lost 4 bases and the V segment lost 3 bases, leaving 7 bases of the junction unmatched.

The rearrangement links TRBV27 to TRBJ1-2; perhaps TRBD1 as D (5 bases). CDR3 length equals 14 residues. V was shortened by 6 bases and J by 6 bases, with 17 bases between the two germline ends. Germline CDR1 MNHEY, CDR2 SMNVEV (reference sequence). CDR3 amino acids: CASRAVGTIHGYTF. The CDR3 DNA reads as TGTGCCAGCAGGGCGGTGGGGACTATCCATGGCTACACCTTC.

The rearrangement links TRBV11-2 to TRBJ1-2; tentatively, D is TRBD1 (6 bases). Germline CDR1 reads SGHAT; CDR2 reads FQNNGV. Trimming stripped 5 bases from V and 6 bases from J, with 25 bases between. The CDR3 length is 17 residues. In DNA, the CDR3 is TGTGCCAGCAGCCGGATACAGGGTAAAGTTCGGGGAAATGGCTACACCTTC. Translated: CASSRIQGKVRGNGYTF.

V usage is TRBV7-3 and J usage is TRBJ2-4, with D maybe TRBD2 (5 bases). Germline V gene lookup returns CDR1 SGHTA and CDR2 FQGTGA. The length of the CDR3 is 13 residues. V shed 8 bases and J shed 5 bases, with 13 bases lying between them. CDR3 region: CASAMGRENIQYF. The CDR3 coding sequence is TGTGCCAGCGCAATGGGGAGAGAAAACATTCAGTACTTC.

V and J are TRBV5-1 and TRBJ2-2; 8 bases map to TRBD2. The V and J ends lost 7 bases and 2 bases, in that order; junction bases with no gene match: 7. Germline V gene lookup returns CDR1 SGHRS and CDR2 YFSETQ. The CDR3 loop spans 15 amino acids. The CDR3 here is CASGRGGTNTGELFF. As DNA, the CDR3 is TGCGCCAGCGGACGCGGGGGGACAAACACCGGGGAGCTGTTTTTT.

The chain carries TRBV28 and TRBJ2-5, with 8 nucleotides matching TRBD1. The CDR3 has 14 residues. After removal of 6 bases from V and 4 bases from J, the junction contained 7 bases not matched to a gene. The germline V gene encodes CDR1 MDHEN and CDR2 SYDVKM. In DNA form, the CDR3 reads TGTGCCAGCAGCGTGACAGGGGTGGGAGAGACCCAGTACTTC. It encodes CASSVTGVGETQYF.

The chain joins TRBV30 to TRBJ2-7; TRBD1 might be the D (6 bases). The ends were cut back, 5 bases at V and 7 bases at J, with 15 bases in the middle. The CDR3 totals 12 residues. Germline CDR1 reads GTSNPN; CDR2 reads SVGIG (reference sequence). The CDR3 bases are TGTGCCTGGTCCCGGGACACGTGGGAGCAGTACTTC. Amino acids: CAWSRDTWEQYF.

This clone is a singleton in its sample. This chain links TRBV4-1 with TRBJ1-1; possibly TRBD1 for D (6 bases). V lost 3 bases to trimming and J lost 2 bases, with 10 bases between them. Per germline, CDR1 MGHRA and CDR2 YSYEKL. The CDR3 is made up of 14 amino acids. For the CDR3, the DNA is TGCGCCAGCAGCCATGACAGGTTAAACACTGAAGCTTTCTTT. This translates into CASSHDRLNTEAFF.